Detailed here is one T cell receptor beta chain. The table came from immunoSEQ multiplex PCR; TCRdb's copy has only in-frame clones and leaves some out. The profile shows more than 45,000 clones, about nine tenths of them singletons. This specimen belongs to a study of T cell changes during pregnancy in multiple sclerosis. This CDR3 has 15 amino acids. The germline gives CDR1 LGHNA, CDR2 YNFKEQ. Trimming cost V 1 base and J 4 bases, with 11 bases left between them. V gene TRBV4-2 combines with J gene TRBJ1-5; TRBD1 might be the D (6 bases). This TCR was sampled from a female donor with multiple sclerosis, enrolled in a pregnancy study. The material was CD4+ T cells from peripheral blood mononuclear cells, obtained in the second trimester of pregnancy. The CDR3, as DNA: TGTGCCAGCAGCCAAGTGCCGGACAGTAATCAGCCCCAGCATTTT. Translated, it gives CASSQVPDSNQPQHF.